This T cell receptor beta chain was recovered during a study of blood T cell repertoires in COVID-19. Germline V lookup: CDR1 MNHEY, CDR2 SMNVEV (reference sequence). The CDR3 spans 14 residues. V dropped 7 bases and J dropped 1 base, with 12 bases sitting between them. Produced via immunoSEQ multiplex PCR; TCRdb's table is partial and in-frame only. The sample carries 60,000 to 65,000 clones, around 80% recorded once. Sequenced sample: peripheral blood. This chain uses TRBV27 with TRBJ2-3; TRBD1 might be the D (5 bases). The TCR was taken from a woman older than 75 with active or convalescent COVID-19. The CDR3 region is CASKTDTRTDTQYF. The CDR3 DNA sequence: TGTGCCAGCAAGACGGACACCCGCACAGATACGCAGTATTTT.